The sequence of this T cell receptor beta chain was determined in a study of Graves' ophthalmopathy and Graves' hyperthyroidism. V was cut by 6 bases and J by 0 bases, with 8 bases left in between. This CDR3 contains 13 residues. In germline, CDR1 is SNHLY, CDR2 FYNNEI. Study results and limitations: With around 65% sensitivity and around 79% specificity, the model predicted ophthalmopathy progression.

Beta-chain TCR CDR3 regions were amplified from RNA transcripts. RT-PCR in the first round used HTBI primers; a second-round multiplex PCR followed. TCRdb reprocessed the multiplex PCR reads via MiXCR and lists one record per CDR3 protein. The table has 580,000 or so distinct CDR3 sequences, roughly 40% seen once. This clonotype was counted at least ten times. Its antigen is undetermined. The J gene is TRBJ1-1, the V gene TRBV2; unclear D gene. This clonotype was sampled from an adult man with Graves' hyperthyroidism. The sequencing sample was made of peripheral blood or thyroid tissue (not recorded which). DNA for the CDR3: TGTGCCAGCAGGGAGGTCATGAACACTGAAGCTTTCTTT. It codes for CASREVMNTEAFF.